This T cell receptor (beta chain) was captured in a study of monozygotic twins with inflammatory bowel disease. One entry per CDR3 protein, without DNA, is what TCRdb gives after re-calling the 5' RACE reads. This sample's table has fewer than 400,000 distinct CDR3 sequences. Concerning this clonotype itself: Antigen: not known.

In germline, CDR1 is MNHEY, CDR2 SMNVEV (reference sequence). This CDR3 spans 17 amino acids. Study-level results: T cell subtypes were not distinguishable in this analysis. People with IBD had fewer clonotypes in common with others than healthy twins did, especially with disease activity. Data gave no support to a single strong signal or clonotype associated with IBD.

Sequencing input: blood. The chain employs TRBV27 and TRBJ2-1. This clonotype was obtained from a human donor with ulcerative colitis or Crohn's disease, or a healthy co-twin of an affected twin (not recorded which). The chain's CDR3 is CASSLSRGRSSYNEQFF.